This T cell receptor beta chain was sequenced for a study of T-cell memory formation after mild COVID-19. It was 5'RACE with constant-segment primers that produced the TCR alpha and TCR beta cDNA libraries, which carried sample barcodes and UMIs. A single record per CDR3 protein comes from TCRdb applying MiXCR to the 5' RACE reads. The sample contains 150,000 to 200,000 distinct CDR3 sequences, roughly 10% of which appear only once. With respect to this clonotype: Its antigen is unknown.

Whole-study results and caveats: Clones that contracted clustered mainly in CM and EM if CD4+ and in EMRA if CD8+.

The CDR3 runs 13 residues. CDR1 and CDR2 (germline): SEHNR, FQNEAQ (reference sequence). V gave up 5 bases and J gave up 7 bases; unmatched junction bases: 6. The TCR was taken from a man aged 18 to 30 who had mild COVID-19 (a few samples of this study predate the infection). Cell type and time point are not known. The chain uses TRBV7-9 and TRBJ2-7, with 9 bases that match TRBD1. The specimen sequenced was PBMCs or a T cell subset sorted from them (not recorded which). CDR3 in amino acids: CASSLQGAKEQYF. The CDR3 DNA sequence: TGTGCCAGCAGCCTACAGGGGGCGAAGGAGCAGTACTTC.